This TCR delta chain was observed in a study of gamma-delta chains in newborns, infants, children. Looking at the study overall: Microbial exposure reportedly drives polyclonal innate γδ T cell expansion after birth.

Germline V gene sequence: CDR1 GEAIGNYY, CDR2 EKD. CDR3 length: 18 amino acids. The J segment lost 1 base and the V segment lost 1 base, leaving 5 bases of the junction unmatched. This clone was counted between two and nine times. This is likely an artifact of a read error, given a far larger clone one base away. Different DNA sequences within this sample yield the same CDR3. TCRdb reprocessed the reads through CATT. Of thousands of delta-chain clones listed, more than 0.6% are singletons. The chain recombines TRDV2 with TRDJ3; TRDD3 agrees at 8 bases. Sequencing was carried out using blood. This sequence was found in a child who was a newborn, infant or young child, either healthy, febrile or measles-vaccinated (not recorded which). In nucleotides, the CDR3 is TGTGCCTGTGACACTTTGGGGGATCTGTCCTGGGACACCCGACAGATGTTTTTC. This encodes CACDTLGDLSWDTRQMFF.